These 23 T cell receptor beta chains were sequenced from one sample in a study of blood T cells in healthy people across ages. Using a J-beta primer mix together with a sample-barcoded 5' primer, a second PCR was run for roughly 6 to 12 cycles. One entry per CDR3 protein, called by TCRdb with MiXCR from the 5' RACE reads. Of some 700,000 distinct CDR3 sequences in the sample, 22% are singletons; the top ten hold around 21%. Source material: blood. The receptors derive from a man aged 70 or older in good health.

The V gene is TRBV20-1, the J gene TRBJ2-3, with 11 positions matching TRBD2. This CDR3 region has 17 residues. V trimming: 7 bases; J trimming: 4 bases; junction bases outside the gene matches: 16. Germline V gives CDR1 DFQATT, CDR2 SNEGSKA (reference sequence). CDR3 DNA sequence: TGCAGTGGAGGGGCGGGGAAACTAGCGGGGGCCGCAGATACGCAGTATTTT. Its translation: CSGGAGKLAGAADTQYF.

V gene TRBV5-5 combines with J gene TRBJ2-1; D possibly corresponds to TRBD2 (6 bases). The CDR3 sequence is 15 residues long. The germline V and J ends were trimmed by 2 bases and 2 bases, with 11 bases remaining between them. CDR1 and CDR2 from the germline V gene are SGHKS and YYEKEE (reference sequence). CDR3 sequence: CASSLTGLPYNEQFF. In DNA, the CDR3 is TGTGCCAGCAGCTTAACGGGACTCCCCTACAATGAGCAGTTCTTC.

This clonotype was observed many times. The rearrangement links TRBV29-1 to TRBJ2-5; no definite D call. The CDR3 loop spans 13 amino acids. Germline V lookup: CDR1 SQVTM, CDR2 ANQGSEA. Trimming stripped 0 bases from V and 4 bases from J, with 9 bases between. The CDR3 coding sequence is TGCAGCGTTGAAGAGAATTGGGGAGAGACCCAGTACTTC. This gives the protein CSVEENWGETQYF.

V usage is TRBV7-9 and J usage is TRBJ2-7, with 8 bases fitting TRBD1. In germline, CDR1 is SEHNR, CDR2 FQNEAQ (reference sequence). There are 14 residues in the CDR3. V gave up 5 bases and J gave up 3 bases; unmatched junction bases: 6. CDR3 loop: CASSRTGTHYEQYF. DNA of the CDR3: TGTGCCAGCAGCCGGACAGGGACCCACTACGAGCAGTACTTC.

The chain links TRBV6-6 to TRBJ1-4, with D perhaps matching TRBD1 (5 bases). V was trimmed by 7 bases and J by 4 bases, leaving 16 bases between them. Germline-derived CDR1 and CDR2 are MNHNY and SVGAGI (reference sequence). The CDR3 consists of 15 residues. Here the CDR3 reads CASNQVGTVNEKLFF. CDR3 nucleotide sequence: TGTGCCAGCAACCAAGTAGGGACCGTTAATGAAAAACTGTTTTTT.

This clonotype came up a few times. This sequence joins TRBV6-6 and TRBJ2-2; tentatively, D is TRBD1 (5 bases). From germline, CDR1 is MNHNY and CDR2 SVGAGI (reference sequence). Trimming pared 2 bases from V and 1 base from J, leaving 5 bases between. The CDR3 is 14 residues long. The CDR3 DNA is TGTGCCAGCAGTTACAGGGGGAACACCGGGGAGCTGTTTTTT. It yields the protein CASSYRGNTGELFF.

The J gene is TRBJ2-5, the V gene TRBV7-2; 11 nucleotides align to TRBD2. This CDR3 is built from 18 residues. Germline CDR1 reads SGHTA; CDR2 reads FQGNSA. Germline trimming cut 2 bases from V and 5 bases from J; bases unmatched to any gene: 13. The CDR3 loop is CASSLHRGTSGGMETQYF. The CDR3 region has the DNA TGTGCCAGCAGCTTACATCGGGGAACTAGCGGGGGTATGGAGACCCAGTACTTC. Based on the CDR3 plus reference TRBV7-2 and TRBJ2-5, the full variable domain is GAGVSQSPSNKVTEKGKDVELRCDPISGHTALYWYRQSLGQGLEFLIYFQGNSAPDKSGLPSDRFSAERTGGSVSTLTIQRTQQEDSAVYLCASSLHRGTSGGMETQYFGPGTRLLVL.

The table lists this clonotype with many counts. The J gene is TRBJ1-1, the V gene TRBV5-5; no clear D gene. The CDR3 length is 13 residues. Trimming pared 0 bases from V and 0 bases from J, leaving 3 bases between. Germline V gene lookup returns CDR1 SGHKS and CDR2 YYEKEE (reference sequence). The CDR3 region is CASSLVLNTEAFF. DNA for the CDR3: TGTGCCAGCAGCTTGGTGTTGAACACTGAAGCTTTCTTT.

This clonotype was counted a few times. The chain recombines TRBV9 with TRBJ2-5; D is undetermined. The germline V gene has CDR1 SGDLS and CDR2 YYNGEE. The CDR3 length is 12 residues. Trimming removed 1 base at V and 5 bases at J, with 6 bases between. The CDR3 spells CASSVYGETQYF. The CDR3 nucleotides read TGTGCCAGCAGCGTATATGGGGAGACCCAGTACTTC. The whole variable domain, filled in from reference TRBV9 and TRBJ2-5, reads DSGVTQTPKHLITATGQRVTLRCSPRSGDLSVYWYQQSLDQGLQFLIQYYNGEERAKGNILERFSAQQFPDLHSELNLSSLELGDSALYFCASSVYGETQYFGPGTRLLVL.

This clonotype turned up a few times. The chain couples TRBV21-1 to TRBJ1-4. TRBV21-1 is marked as a pseudogene. The CDR3 loop spans 12 amino acids. CDR3 nucleotides: TGTGCCAGCAGGGGCAGACTAGAAAAACTGTTTTTT. Translation gives CASRGRLEKLFF.

This clonotype was seen a handful of times. The chain carries TRBV20-1 and TRBJ2-5; D is ambiguous. In germline, CDR1 is DFQATT, CDR2 SNEGSKA (reference sequence). With 0 bases removed from V and 5 bases from J, the gap between germline ends came to 7 bases. The CDR3 consists of 12 residues. CDR3 protein: CSARENAETQYF. In DNA, the CDR3 is TGCAGTGCTAGAGAGAATGCGGAGACCCAGTACTTC.

The chain has TRBV12-3 or TRBV12-4 and TRBJ2-2, with 10 bases that match TRBD2. This CDR3 contains 17 residues. V trimming: 2 bases; J trimming: 7 bases; junction bases outside the gene matches: 10. In nucleotides, the CDR3 is TGTGCCAGCAGTTTATTCAGTCTAGCGGGAGTCATCGGGGAGCTGTTTTTT. Protein: CASSLFSLAGVIGELFF.

The chain carries TRBV6-6 and TRBJ2-7, with TRBD2 matching over 11 bases. The J call may be wrong; the DNA end is better matched by TRBJ2-1. This CDR3 contains 16 residues. In germline, CDR1 is MNHNY, CDR2 SVGAGI (reference sequence). The chain's CDR3 is CASSLIAGGNWNEQFF. CDR3 in DNA: TGTGCCAGCAGCTTGATAGCGGGGGGGAACTGGAATGAGCAGTTCTTC.

This clonotype occurred a few times. V usage is TRBV12-3 or TRBV12-4 and J usage is TRBJ2-3; D is undetermined. V dropped 7 bases and J dropped 7 bases, with 12 bases sitting between them. This CDR3 is built from 12 residues. In DNA, the CDR3 is TGTGCCAGCACCTTAGGGTCTCATACGCAGTATTTT. This sequence encodes CASTLGSHTQYF.

This clonotype was seen only a few times. The rearrangement joins TRBV7-6 to TRBJ2-5; D ambiguous. The germline V and J ends were trimmed by 7 bases and 1 base, with 10 bases remaining between them. There are 13 residues in the CDR3. Germline V gene sequence: CDR1 SGHVS, CDR2 FNYEAQ. The chain's CDR3 is CASTRPLQETQYF. The CDR3 nucleotides are TGTGCCAGCACGAGGCCCCTCCAAGAGACCCAGTACTTC.

The rearrangement uses TRBV6-2 or TRBV6-3 and TRBJ2-7, with D unclear. Germline-derived CDR1 and CDR2 are MNHEY and SVGEGT. The CDR3 spans 15 residues. Trimming shortened V by 4 bases and J by 10 bases, and 23 bases separated the two germline ends. The CDR3 nucleotides read TGTGCCAGCAGTTCAACGGCACCGGTCCCAGGAAGACAGTACGTC. This encodes CASSSTAPVPGRQYV.

J is TRBJ2-1 and V is TRBV5-1; D might be TRBD1 (6 bases). V gave up 4 bases and J gave up 0 bases, with 11 bases separating them. From germline, CDR1 is SGHRS and CDR2 YFSETQ. The CDR3 totals 15 residues. The CDR3 region is CASSVGQSSYNEQFF. CDR3 nucleotide sequence: TGCGCCAGCAGCGTTGGACAGAGCTCCTACAATGAGCAGTTCTTC.

The V gene is TRBV4-3, the J gene TRBJ1-6; no firm D call. In germline, CDR1 is LGHNA, CDR2 YSLEER. V lost 1 base and J lost 6, with 10 bases in between. The CDR3 spans 15 residues. The CDR3: CASSQGGLRNSPLHF. The CDR3 coding sequence is TGCGCCAGCAGCCAAGGAGGGTTGCGTAATTCACCCCTCCACTTT.

The rearrangement joins TRBV24-1 to TRBJ2-1; 8 bases align to TRBD1. Per the germline V gene, CDR1 is KGHDR and CDR2 is SFDVKD. This CDR3 is 14 amino acids long. The V gene end was trimmed by 9 bases and the J gene end by 1 base; junction bases not matched to a gene: 4. The DNA of the CDR3 is TGTGCCACCGGCGGACAGGGTTCCTACAATGAGCAGTTCTTC. Translation gives CATGGQGSYNEQFF.

This clonotype was observed a few times. This chain joins TRBV12-3 or TRBV12-4 and TRBJ1-1, with a tentative D call TRBD1 (5 bases). The CDR3 consists of 12 residues. Trimming left V 6 bases short and J 9 bases short, with 14 bases between. The CDR3 bases are TGTGCCAGCAGAGTGGTGGGGACCAAAGCTTTCTTT. Translated, it gives CASRVVGTKAFF.

The CDR3 is CASSYVAGELFF. The DNA for the CDR3 is TGTGCCAGCAGTTACGTGGCCGGGGAGCTGTTTTTT. The chain recombines TRBV2 with TRBJ2-2; no reliable D call. The CDR3 consists of 12 residues. Germline V gene lookup returns CDR1 SNHLY and CDR2 FYNNEI. V lost 5 bases and J lost 6, with 7 bases in between.

This chain connects TRBV6-5 to TRBJ1-2, with D perhaps TRBD1 (6 bases). The CDR3 is 17 residues long. Germline CDR1 is MNHEY and CDR2 is SVGAGI. V lost 6 bases to trimming and J lost 7 bases, with 27 bases between them. The CDR3 bases are TGTGCCAGCAGCCGTGGAGGAGGAGTAGGCCTCAGGGGTGGCTACACCTTC. It specifies CASSRGGGVGLRGGYTF.

A few counts support this clonotype. The chain couples TRBV20-1 to TRBJ2-5; TRBD1 aligns across 9 bases. Trimming cost V 4 bases and J 4 bases; bases outside gene matches: 4. The CDR3 extends over 13 amino acids. Germline V gene lookup returns CDR1 DFQATT and CDR2 SNEGSKA (reference sequence). CDR3 residues: CSATGQGLETQYF. In nucleotides, the CDR3 is TGCAGTGCTACGGGACAGGGTTTAGAGACCCAGTACTTC.